This T cell receptor (beta chain) comes out of a study of T cell repertoires in cytomegalovirus infection. The wider study: Matching HLA type, along with CMV infection, was indicated by public TCR beta signatures.

V dropped 4 bases and J dropped 6 bases, with 8 bases sitting between them. This CDR3 contains 12 residues. Germline CDR1 reads MNHEY; CDR2 reads SMNVEV (reference sequence). TCRdb reanalysed the reads using MiXCR and keeps one entry per CDR3 protein. The sample has about 360,000 distinct CDR3 sequences, around 18% seen once. Overall study results and limits: Pooled public TCR beta family frequency picked out CMV carriers with the relevant HLA. The ex vivo response showed dominance by HLA-C-restricted CMV-specific TCR beta clonotypes.

To note about this clonotype: Its antigen remains unidentified. A clone one base away is much larger, so this may be a read error.

This chain joins TRBV27 and TRBJ2-3; D is unclear. What was sequenced was PBMCs. The sequence was obtained from a human donor in good health (CMV status not recorded). Some clones in this sample may be carry-over from other donors' samples. Here the CDR3 reads CASSSLRDTQYF. CDR3 bases: TGTGCCAGCAGTTCCCTAAGGGATACGCAGTATTTT.